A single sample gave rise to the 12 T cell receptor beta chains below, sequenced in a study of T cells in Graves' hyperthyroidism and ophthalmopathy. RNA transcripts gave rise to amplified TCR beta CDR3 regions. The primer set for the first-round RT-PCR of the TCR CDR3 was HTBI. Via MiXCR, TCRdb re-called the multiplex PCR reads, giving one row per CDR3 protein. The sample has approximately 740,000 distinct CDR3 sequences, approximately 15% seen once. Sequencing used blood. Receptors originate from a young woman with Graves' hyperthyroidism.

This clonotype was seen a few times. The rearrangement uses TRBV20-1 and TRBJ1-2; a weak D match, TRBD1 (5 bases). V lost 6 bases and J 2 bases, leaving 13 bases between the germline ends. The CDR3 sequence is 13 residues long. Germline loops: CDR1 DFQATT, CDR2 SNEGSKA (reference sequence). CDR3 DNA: TGCAGTGCGACCGGCGGGGCGAACTATGGCTACACCTTC. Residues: CSATGGANYGYTF.

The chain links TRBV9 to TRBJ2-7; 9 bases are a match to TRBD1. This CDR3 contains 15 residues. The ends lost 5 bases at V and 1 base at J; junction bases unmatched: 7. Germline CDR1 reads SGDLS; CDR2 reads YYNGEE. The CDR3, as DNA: TGTGCCAGCAGTCGAGGACAGGGGTTATCCTACGAGCAGTACTTC. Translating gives CASSRGQGLSYEQYF. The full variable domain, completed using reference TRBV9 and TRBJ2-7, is DSGVTQTPKHLITATGQRVTLRCSPRSGDLSVYWYQQSLDQGLQFLIQYYNGEERAKGNILERFSAQQFPDLHSELNLSSLELGDSALYFCASSRGQGLSYEQYFGPGTRLTVT.

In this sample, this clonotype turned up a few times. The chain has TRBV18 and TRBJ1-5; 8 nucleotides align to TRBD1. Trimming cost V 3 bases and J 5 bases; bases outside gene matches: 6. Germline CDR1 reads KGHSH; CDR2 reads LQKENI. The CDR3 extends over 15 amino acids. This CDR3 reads CASSPTGASDQPQHF. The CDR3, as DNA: TGTGCCAGCTCACCGACAGGGGCCTCGGATCAGCCCCAGCATTTT.

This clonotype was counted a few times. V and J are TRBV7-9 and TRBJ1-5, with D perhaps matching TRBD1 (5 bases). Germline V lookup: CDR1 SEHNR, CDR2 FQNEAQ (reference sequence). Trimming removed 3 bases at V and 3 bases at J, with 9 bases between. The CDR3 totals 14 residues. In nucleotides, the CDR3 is TGTGCCAGCAGCTTCCGGGGGAACAATCAGCCCCAGCATTTT. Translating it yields CASSFRGNNQPQHF.

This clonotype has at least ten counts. Here the CDR3 reads CAWSVREQPLRTHYEQYF. The CDR3 region has the DNA TGTGCCTGGAGTGTACGGGAGCAGCCCCTCCGGACTCACTACGAGCAGTACTTC. V gene TRBV30 combines with J gene TRBJ2-7, with D maybe TRBD2 (6 bases). With 0 bases removed from V and 3 bases from J, the gap between germline ends came to 24 bases. The germline V gene has CDR1 GTSNPN and CDR2 SVGIG (reference sequence). The CDR3 has 18 residues.

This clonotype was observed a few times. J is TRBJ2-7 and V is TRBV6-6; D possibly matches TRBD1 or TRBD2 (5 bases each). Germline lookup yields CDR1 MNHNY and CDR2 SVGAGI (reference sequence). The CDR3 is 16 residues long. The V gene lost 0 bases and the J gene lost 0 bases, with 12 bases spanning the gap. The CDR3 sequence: CASSYSEGRRSYEQYF. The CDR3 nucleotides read TGTGCCAGCAGTTACTCAGAGGGACGGCGCTCCTACGAGCAGTACTTC.

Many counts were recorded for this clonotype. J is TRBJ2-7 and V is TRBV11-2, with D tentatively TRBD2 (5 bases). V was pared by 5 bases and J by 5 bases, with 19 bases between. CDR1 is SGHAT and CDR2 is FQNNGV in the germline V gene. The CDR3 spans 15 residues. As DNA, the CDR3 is TGTGCCAGCAGCCTCCCGCCCGTTCCCGGGAACGAGCAGTACTTC. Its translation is CASSLPPVPGNEQYF.

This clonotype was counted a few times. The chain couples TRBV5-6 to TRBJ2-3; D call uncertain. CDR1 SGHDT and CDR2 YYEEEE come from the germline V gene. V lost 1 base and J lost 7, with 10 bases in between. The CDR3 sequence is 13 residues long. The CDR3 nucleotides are TGTGCCAGCAGCTTGATCTCAGCGAATACGCAGTATTTT. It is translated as CASSLISANTQYF.

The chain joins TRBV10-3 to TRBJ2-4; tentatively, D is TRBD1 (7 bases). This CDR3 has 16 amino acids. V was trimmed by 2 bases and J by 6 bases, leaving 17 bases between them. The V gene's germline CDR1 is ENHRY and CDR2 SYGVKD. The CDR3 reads CAISEQYDRDSNIQYF. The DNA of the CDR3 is TGTGCCATCAGTGAGCAATATGACAGGGACTCAAACATTCAGTACTTC.

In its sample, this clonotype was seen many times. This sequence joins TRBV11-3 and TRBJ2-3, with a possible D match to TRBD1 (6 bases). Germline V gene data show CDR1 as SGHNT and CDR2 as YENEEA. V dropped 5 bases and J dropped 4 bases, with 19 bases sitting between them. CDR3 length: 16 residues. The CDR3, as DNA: TGTGCCAGCAGCGGTAGGGCCGGGACATTCCCAGATACGCAGTATTTT. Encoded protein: CASSGRAGTFPDTQYF.

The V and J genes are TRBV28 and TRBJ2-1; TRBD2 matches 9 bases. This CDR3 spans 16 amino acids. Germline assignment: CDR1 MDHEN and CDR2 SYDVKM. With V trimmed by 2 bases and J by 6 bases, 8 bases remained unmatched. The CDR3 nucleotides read TGTGCCAGCAGTTTAGTAGTGACTAGCGGTCCCAATGAGCAGTTCTTC. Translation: CASSLVVTSGPNEQFF. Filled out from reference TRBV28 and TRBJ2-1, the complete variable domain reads DVKVTQSSRYLVKRTGEKVFLECVQDMDHENMFWYRQDPGLGLRLIYFSYDVKMKEKGDIPEGYSVSREKKERFSLILESASTNQTSMYLCASSLVVTSGPNEQFFGPGTRLTVL.

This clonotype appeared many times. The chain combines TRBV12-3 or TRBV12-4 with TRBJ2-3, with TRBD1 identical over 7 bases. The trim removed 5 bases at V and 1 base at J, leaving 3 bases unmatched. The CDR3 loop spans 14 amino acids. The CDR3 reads CASSPQGRTDTQYF. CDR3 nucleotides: TGTGCCAGCAGTCCACAGGGGCGCACAGATACGCAGTATTTT.